The rows below give T cell receptor beta chains drawn from one sample of a study of identical twins. TCRdb reanalysed the 5' RACE reads using MiXCR and keeps one entry per CDR3 protein. The sample records 500,000 or so distinct CDR3 sequences, roughly 13% being singletons. The data also belong to a second study, concerning yellow fever vaccine responses in identical twins.

Sequencing was carried out using CD4+ T cells sorted from blood. The receptors come from a woman younger than 35 in good health. CDR3s include the opening cysteine and the closing phenylalanine or tryptophan. A D gene is named only where the DNA matches it firmly. The listing skips clone size in some rows; elsewhere it reads once, few, many or a size class.

d_call,clone_size,j_call,v_call,cdr3_aa,cdr3_nt
TRBD1,-,TRBJ1-5,TRBV20-1,CSGNRGGQPQHF,TGCAGTGGAAACAGGGGTGGTCAGCCCCAGCATTTT
-,-,TRBJ2-5,TRBV5-1,CASSPRSFSETQYF,TGCGCCAGCAGCCCCCGATCATTCTCAGAGACCCAGTACTTC
TRBD2,-,TRBJ2-1,TRBV12-3/TRBV12-4,CASSTAGAGGYNEQFF,TGTGCCAGCAGTACAGCGGGAGCGGGGGGGTACAATGAGCAGTTCTTC
-,many,TRBJ1-1,TRBV4-2,CASSPPRGRGNTEAFF,TGTGCCAGCAGCCCACCCCGGGGCAGGGGGAACACTGAAGCTTTCTTT
TRBD2,-,TRBJ2-3,TRBV5-1,CASSLFPLAGTSTDTQYF,TGCGCCAGCAGCTTGTTCCCCCTAGCGGGGACTAGCACAGATACGCAGTATTTT
TRBD1,-,TRBJ2-2,TRBV27,CASSPRTGMNTGELFF,TGTGCCAGCAGTCCACGGACAGGGATGAACACCGGGGAGCTGTTTTTT
TRBD1,few,TRBJ2-5,TRBV6-1,CASSLGGWQLEETQYF,TGTGCCAGCAGTCTAGGGGGCTGGCAGTTGGAAGAGACCCAGTACTTC
TRBD1,many,TRBJ2-7,TRBV2,CASSGTGSYEQYF,TGTGCCAGCAGTGGGACAGGGTCCTACGAGCAGTACTTC
-,few,TRBJ2-1,TRBV9,CASSGTTIIDEQFF,TGTGCCAGCAGCGGGACCACAATTATAGATGAGCAGTTCTTC
TRBD1,-,TRBJ2-7,TRBV27,CASKGTGVYEQYF,TGTGCCAGCAAGGGGACAGGGGTTTACGAGCAGTACTTC
-,-,TRBJ1-6,TRBV25-1,CASSASGTQALHF,TGTGCCAGCAGTGCCTCCGGGACCCAAGCCCTCCACTTT
TRBD1,few,TRBJ2-5,TRBV11-2,CASSLDRGQRETQYF,TGTGCCAGCAGCTTAGATAGGGGACAGCGGGAGACCCAGTACTTC
TRBD1,-,TRBJ1-2,TRBV7-2,CASSLEPTGGGYGYTF,TGTGCCAGCAGCTTAGAGCCTACAGGGGGTGGCTATGGCTACACCTTC
-,many,TRBJ1-1,TRBV6-1,CASYHGGREVRAFF,TGTGCCAGCTATCACGGGGGCAGGGAAGTCAGAGCTTTCTTT
TRBD1,many,TRBJ2-1,TRBV12-3/TRBV12-4,CASTDGQGLVNNEQFF,TGTGCCAGCACCGACGGACAGGGCCTTGTGAACAATGAGCAGTTCTTC
TRBD1,-,TRBJ2-3,TRBV2,CASVGQGTDTQYF,TGTGCCAGTGTAGGACAGGGCACAGATACGCAGTATTTT
-,few,TRBJ2-1,TRBV6-2/TRBV6-3,CASRPGRTNNEQFF,TGTGCCAGCAGACCGGGACGGACCAACAATGAGCAGTTCTTC
TRBD2,-,TRBJ2-1,TRBV11-2,CASSLVGYRRGASSYNEQFF,TGTGCCAGCAGCTTAGTGGGATACAGGCGGGGGGCCAGCTCCTACAATGAGCAGTTCTTC
TRBD1,few,TRBJ2-5,TRBV28,CASSIPGQGLGVTKETQYF,TGTGCCAGCAGTATACCGGGACAGGGTCTGGGGGTTACGAAAGAGACCCAGTACTTC
-,-,TRBJ2-3,TRBV7-8,CASSAHLGTQYF,TGTGCCAGCAGCGCCCATCTTGGTACGCAGTATTTT
TRBD1,few,TRBJ2-7,TRBV3-1,CASSKGTGRYEQYF,TGTGCCAGCAGCAAAGGGACAGGGCGCTACGAGCAGTACTTC
-,-,TRBJ1-1,TRBV7-9,CASSGQGDLTEAFF,TGTGCCAGCAGCGGGCAGGGAGACCTTACTGAAGCTTTCTTT
-,many,TRBJ1-5,TRBV12-3/TRBV12-4,CASRAGQVKGQPQHF,TGTGCCAGCAGAGCCGGTCAGGTTAAGGGGCAGCCCCAGCATTTT
-,few,TRBJ2-1,TRBV27,CASRGPGPHNEQFF,TGTGCCAGCAGAGGCCCAGGGCCGCACAATGAGCAGTTCTTC
TRBD2,few,TRBJ2-3,TRBV7-2,CASITGLAGGDTQYF,TGTGCCAGCATCACGGGACTAGCGGGAGGAGATACGCAGTATTTT
-,many,TRBJ2-7,TRBV12-3/TRBV12-4,CASSFRPYEQYF,TGTGCCAGCAGTTTCAGGCCGTACGAGCAGTACTTC
-,-,TRBJ2-1,TRBV5-1,CASSLGRNSSSSYNEQFF,TGCGCCAGCAGCTTGGGAAGAAACAGCTCGAGCTCCTACAATGAGCAGTTCTTC
TRBD2,few,TRBJ2-4,TRBV20-1,CSARLAGDIQYF,TGCAGTGCCCGTCTCGCGGGGGACATTCAGTACTTC
TRBD2,-,TRBJ2-3,TRBV20-1,CSAGGLDEAQYF,TGCAGTGCTGGGGGACTAGATGAGGCGCAGTATTTT
-,-,TRBJ2-5,TRBV4-2,CASSHVRQQETQYF,TGTGCCAGCAGCCATGTCCGTCAGCAAGAGACCCAGTACTTC
TRBD1,few,TRBJ1-4,TRBV28,CASSLPGQEYEKLFF,TGTGCCAGCAGTTTACCGGGACAGGAGTATGAAAAACTGTTTTTT
TRBD1,many,TRBJ1-2,TRBV2,CASSDPGQGSGYTF,TGTGCCAGCAGTGACCCGGGACAGGGGTCTGGCTACACCTTC
-,-,TRBJ2-5,TRBV3-1,CASSQDASLRGETQYF,TGTGCCAGCAGCCAAGACGCCAGCCTCAGAGGGGAGACCCAGTACTTC
-,many,TRBJ2-4,TRBV11-2,CASSLRGQGLGWAKNIQYF,TGTGCCAGCAGCTTACGGGGACAGGGACTAGGGTGGGCCAAAAACATTCAGTACTTC
-,few,TRBJ2-2,TRBV6-6,CASSFGITGELFF,TGTGCCAGCAGTTTTGGAATAACCGGGGAGCTGTTTTTT
-,-,TRBJ2-3,TRBV9,CASSPAGPGPDTQYF,TGTGCCAGCAGCCCGGCAGGACCGGGCCCAGATACGCAGTATTTT
-,many,TRBJ2-7,TRBV5-1,CASSLDLYEQYF,TGCGCCAGCAGCTTGGATCTCTACGAGCAGTACTTC
-,few,TRBJ2-5,TRBV7-2,CASSLGSTGGKTQYF,TGTGCCAGCAGCTTAGGGTCAACCGGTGGAAAGACCCAGTACTTC
-,few,TRBJ2-1,TRBV24-1,CATSGPGRGLNEQFF,TGTGCCACCAGTGGGCCAGGACGGGGATTGAATGAGCAGTTCTTC
-,-,TRBJ2-6,TRBV19,CASGVKGSGANVLTF,TGTGCCTCGGGGGTAAAGGGTTCCGGGGCCAACGTCCTGACTTTC
-,once,TRBJ2-1,TRBV19,CASGQDSSSYNEQFF,TGTGCCAGCGGGCAGGACAGCAGCTCCTACAATGAGCAGTTCTTC
-,many,TRBJ2-1,TRBV7-2,CASSLLGEQFF,TGTGCCAGCAGCCTTTTAGGTGAGCAGTTCTTC
TRBD2,few,TRBJ2-1,TRBV4-1,CASSQGLAGAGEQFF,TGCGCCAGCAGCCAAGGACTAGCGGGAGCGGGTGAGCAGTTCTTC